The T cell receptor beta chain under discussion was sequenced for a study of T cells in tuberculosis. Cells were sorted from thawed PBMC rested overnight and stained with GMM-loaded CD1B tetramer, viability dye and anti-CD3. C32 glucose monomycolate from Rhodococcus equi was loaded onto the CD1B tetramers. Before cryopreservation, the sorted PBMC lost their CD14-expressing monocytes. From each donor, some 90,000 tetramer-negative cells were sorted. Chain pairing is unknown; alpha and beta were sequenced separately. The assay was immunoSEQ multiplex PCR, and TCRdb's table has in-frame clones only and misses some. The sample shows about 58,000 clones, roughly 86% of them seen only once. Study-wide findings and caveats: Some low-affinity tetramer-binding T cells may be absent from this sample.

Germline values: CDR1 SGDLS, CDR2 YYNGEE. The CDR3 spans 18 residues. The germline V and J ends were trimmed by 1 base and 1 base, with 15 bases remaining between them. The sequence was obtained from an adult woman with latent tuberculosis. The chain uses TRBV9 and TRBJ2-6; the D gene is possibly TRBD2 (6 bases). Sequencing input: CD1b-GMM tetramer-negative cells sorted from PBMCs. As DNA, the CDR3 is TGTGCCAGCAGCGTATTGCGGGACTTGGGGTCTGGGGCCAACGTCCTGACTTTC. Amino acids: CASSVLRDLGSGANVLTF.